These 26 T cell receptor beta chains were all obtained from the same sample, sequenced in a study of tumor and adjacent non-tumor tissue in lung cancer. This sample's RNA came from whole unsorted tissue. Three rounds of nested PCR, following a modified ARM-PCR protocol, produced the TCRbeta library. MiXCR was run by TCRdb on the multiplex PCR reads, yielding one entry per CDR3 protein. Altogether roughly 66,000 distinct CDR3 sequences are present, around 78% being singletons, with the ten largest covering under 30%. The sample was lung tumor tissue. These receptors originate from a man in his 60s with non-small cell lung cancer.

About this clonotype: This sequence may be a read error, since a much larger clone differs from it by one base. The V gene is TRBV2, the J gene TRBJ1-4; no clear D gene. CDR3 length equals 14 residues. Germline V lookup: CDR1 SNHLY, CDR2 FYNNEI. V was pared by 8 bases and J by 6 bases, with 16 bases between. The CDR3 is CASSELVEDEKLFF. DNA of the CDR3: TGTGCCAGCTCGGAGCTGGTAGAGGATGAAAAACTGTTTTTT.

In regard to this clonotype: The final CDR3 position lacks the conserved phenylalanine or tryptophan, pointing to a likely read error. This sequence joins TRBV20-1 and TRBJ1-5; D is undetermined. In germline, CDR1 is DFQATT, CDR2 SNEGSKA (reference sequence). The CDR3 covers 15 residues. The CDR3 protein is CSASLFSEGNLPQHS. The CDR3 nucleotides read TGCAGTGCTAGCCTTTTTTCGGAAGGTAATCTGCCCCAGCATTCT.

Worth noting for this clonotype: Since a much larger clone is just one base distant, this may be a read error. The DNA of the CDR3 is TGTGCCAGCAGCAAAGAGTCGGCCGACAGAGATACGCAGTATTTT. Residues: CASSKESADRDTQYF. The chain links TRBV21-1 to TRBJ2-3. TRBV21-1 constitutes a pseudogene. This CDR3 has 15 residues.

Worth noting for this clonotype: Compared with germline, one end of the junction differs, possibly owing to a read error. The chain links TRBV7-8 to TRBJ2-7; no reliable D call. The CDR3 contains 16 residues. Germline CDR1 is SGHVS and CDR2 is FQNEAQ. Written as DNA, the CDR3 is TGTACCAGCAGCTTATATGGGCTCGGCAGCTCCTACGAGCAGTACTTC. It yields the protein CTSSLYGLGSSYEQYF.

This clonotype has at least ten counts. V usage is TRBV29-1 and J usage is TRBJ2-5; D is possibly TRBD1 (6 bases). The germline CDR1 and CDR2 sequences are SQVTM and ANQGSEA. This CDR3 is 13 amino acids long. V was trimmed by 6 bases and J by 1 base, leaving 12 bases between them. The CDR3 sequence: CSVADRFQETQYF. The CDR3 DNA follows: TGCAGCGTGGCCGACAGGTTCCAAGAGACCCAGTACTTC.

The chain has TRBV6-5 and TRBJ2-5; 7 positions match TRBD2. J lost 5 bases, V lost 5 bases, and 8 bases had no gene match. The CDR3 totals 14 residues. The germline gives CDR1 MNHEY, CDR2 SVGAGI. The CDR3 coding sequence is TGTGCCAGCAGTCACGTTAGCGGGTTTGAGACCCAGTACTTC. The encoded protein is CASSHVSGFETQYF.

In the case of this clonotype: One end of the junction is discordant with germline, which a read error may explain. The chain employs TRBV6-6 and TRBJ2-1; no clear D. CDR1 and CDR2 (germline): MNHNY, SVGAGI (reference sequence). This CDR3 comprises 12 residues. Written as DNA, the CDR3 is TGTGACAGCAGTATTACTGGCGATGAGCAATTCTTC. It codes for CDSSITGDEQFF.

On this clonotype: A read error is possible here, since a much larger clone lies one base away. This chain connects TRBV20-1 to TRBJ2-3, with 8 nucleotides matching TRBD1. CDR3 size: 15 residues. V was clipped by 3 bases and J by 2 bases; unmatched bases: 7. Germline V CDR1 and CDR2: DFQATT, SNEGSKA (reference sequence). In DNA form, the CDR3 reads TGCAGTGCTAGGATCCCGGGACAGGACACAGATACGCAGTATTTT. Translating it yields CSARIPGQDTDTQYF.

Worth noting for this clonotype: The junction differs from germline at one of its ends, possibly a read error. The chain links TRBV6-2 or TRBV6-3 to TRBJ2-3, with 12 bases aligning to TRBD2. This CDR3 is 18 amino acids long. Per the germline V gene, CDR1 is MNHEY and CDR2 is SVGEGT. CDR3 nucleotides: TGTGCCAGCAGTTACCATATGACTAGCGGGGGTCTCACAGATACGCAATATTTT. It yields the protein CASSYHMTSGGLTDTQYF.

This clonotype has a count of ten or more. This chain links TRBV7-8 with TRBJ2-7; a possible D gene is TRBD1 (6 bases). The CDR3 totals 13 residues. Deletions cut 3 bases from V and 7 bases from J, with 13 bases between. Germline CDR1 SGHVS, CDR2 FQNEAQ. The CDR3 protein is CASSLAGTQEQYF. For the CDR3, the DNA is TGTGCCAGCAGCTTGGCCGGGACACAAGAGCAGTACTTC.

A remark on this clonotype: Here the CDR3 omits its conserved ending phenylalanine or tryptophan, so a read error is the likely source. V gene TRBV29-1 combines with J gene TRBJ1-1, with D unclear. The germline CDR1 and CDR2 sequences are SQVTM and ANQGSEA. There are 12 residues in the CDR3. For the CDR3, the DNA is TGCAGCGTTGTATCGGGGAACACTAAAGCTTTCTTA. Encoded protein: CSVVSGNTKAFL.

This clonotype was seen repeatedly, ten times or more. The genes are TRBV29-1 and TRBJ1-1; D is possibly TRBD1 (5 bases). This CDR3 region has 14 residues. The V gene lost 3 bases and the J gene lost 5 bases, with 16 bases spanning the gap. Germline values: CDR1 SQVTM, CDR2 ANQGSEA. CDR3 sequence reads: CSVESRGTGTEAFF. In DNA, the CDR3 is TGCAGCGTTGAGTCTCGGGGGACCGGGACTGAAGCTTTCTTT.

As for this clonotype: The CDR3 ends on some other residue instead of the conserved phenylalanine or tryptophan, so this is likely a read error. The DNA is omitted, as the CDR3 cannot be located on it reliably, and the CDR3 follows TCRdb's listing. The chain recombines TRBV10-3 with TRBJ2-2; the table calls TRBD2, which could not be checked here. Germline V gene lookup returns CDR1 ENHRY and CDR2 SYGVKD. Including both end residues, the CDR3 is 12 amino acids long. CDR3 sequence: CAISPSVGEPFL.

This clonotype appeared a single time. A read error may explain this, as a much larger clone is one base away. The genes are TRBV6-2 or TRBV6-3 and TRBJ2-1; D unclear. This CDR3 has 13 amino acids. Germline lookup yields CDR1 MNHEY and CDR2 SVGEGT. CDR3 loop: CASNYSMENEQLF. The CDR3 coding sequence is TGTGCCAGCAATTACTCGATGGAGAATGAGCAGCTCTTC.

Concerning this clonotype itself: A much larger clone lies one base from this, so it may be a read error. V and J are TRBV28 and TRBJ2-7; no firm D call. V lost 3 bases and J 0 bases, leaving 6 bases between the germline ends. The CDR3 is 13 amino acids. CDR1 and CDR2 (germline): MDHEN, SYDVKM. CDR3 sequence (DNA): TGTGCCAGCAGTTTTACAAGCTCCTACGAGCAGTACTTC. It codes for CASSFTSSYEQYF. The whole variable domain, remainder taken from reference TRBV28 and TRBJ2-7, is DVKVTQSSRYLVKRTGEKVFLECVQDMDHENMFWYRQDPGLGLRLIYFSYDVKMKEKGDIPEGYSVSREKKERFSLILESASTNQTSMYLCASSFTSSYEQYFGPGTRLTVT.

A word on this clonotype: Its ends do not fully match the called genes, so a read error is possible. This rearrangement joins TRBV6-5 to TRBJ2-7, with 7 nucleotides matching TRBD2. Germline CDR1 MNHEY, CDR2 SVGAGI. This CDR3 is built from 15 residues. The CDR3 coding sequence is TGTACCAGCAGTCACTCGAGGCGGGAGATGGCTGAGCAGTACTTC. Encoded protein: CTSSHSRREMAEQYF.

In this sample, this clonotype turned up once. The rearrangement links TRBV11-2 to TRBJ2-3, with 7 positions matching TRBD2. The CDR3 totals 16 residues. Germline V CDR1 and CDR2: SGHAT, FQNNGV. With V trimmed by 5 bases and J by 2 bases, 10 bases remained unmatched. The CDR3 protein is CASSHRKRDVTDTQYF. The DNA for the CDR3 is TGTGCCAGCAGCCACCGAAAGCGGGACGTCACAGATACGCAGTATTTT.

On this clonotype itself: Because the CDR3's place on the DNA is in doubt, the DNA is left out and the CDR3 is given as listed by TCRdb. CDR3 loop: CSPWGQGTSKQYF. The genes are TRBV20-1 and TRBJ2-7; TRBD2 reflects the table's D call only, with no check against the DNA. The CDR3 comprises 13 residues, both ends counted. The germline CDR1 and CDR2 sequences are DFQATT and SNEGSKA (reference sequence).

The chain has TRBV6-1 and TRBJ2-3; D not certain. Germline values: CDR1 MNHNS, CDR2 SASEGT. V was cut by 10 bases and J by 8 bases, with 13 bases left in between. The CDR3 has 11 amino acids. CDR3 protein: CATIELRTQYF. The DNA of the CDR3 is TGTGCCACTATAGAACTTCGTACGCAGTATTTT.

As regards this clonotype: Likely a read error: the CDR3 ends without its conserved phenylalanine or tryptophan. This chain joins TRBV6-5 and TRBJ2-1, with D perhaps being TRBD1 or TRBD2 (6 bases each). Germline values: CDR1 MNHEY, CDR2 SVGAGI. The CDR3 sequence is 16 residues long. Between the trimmed V and J ends, which lost 6 bases and 10 bases, there was a span of 25 bases. CDR3 bases: TGTGCCAGCAGGGGGGGCGAGGCGGGCGATTACCACGAGCAGTTCCTC. Translated: CASRGGEAGDYHEQFL.

As to this clonotype: A much larger clone differs from this one at a single base, so this may be a read error. CDR3 sequence: CASRDIGGAREQYF. The CDR3 DNA reads TGTGCCAGCCGGGATATAGGGGGCGCGAGGGAGCAGTACTTC. The chain links TRBV28 to TRBJ2-7, with 7 bases fitting TRBD1. Looked up from germline, CDR1 is MDHEN and CDR2 is SYDVKM. The CDR3 spans 14 residues. V trimming: 8 bases; J trimming: 7 bases; junction bases outside the gene matches: 14.

A note on this clonotype: At one end the junction does not follow the germline gene, possibly because of a read error. The chain links TRBV10-3 to TRBJ2-6; 10 bases fit TRBD2. Germline CDR1 reads ENHRY; CDR2 reads SYGVKD. CDR3 length equals 20 residues. Here the CDR3 reads CAISEHGTSVRDSGANLLTF. CDR3 DNA: TGTGCCATCAGTGAACATGGGACTAGCGTGAGGGACTCTGGGGCCAACCTCCTAACTTTC.

Worth noting for this clonotype: An end of the junction differs from the germline gene, which may be a read error. V usage is TRBV11-1 and J usage is TRBJ2-2, with 10 bases that match TRBD2. Per the germline V gene, CDR1 is SGHAT and CDR2 is FQDESV (reference sequence). The CDR3 covers 14 residues. CDR3 bases: TGTGCTAGCAGCTTAACTAGCGGGACCGGGGAGCTGTTATTT. Translation: CASSLTSGTGELLF.

The sample holds many counts of this clonotype. This chain connects TRBV7-8 to TRBJ1-5; TRBD1 matches at 8 bases. This CDR3 is built from 14 residues. The V gene's germline CDR1 is SGHVS and CDR2 FQNEAQ. V was pared by 7 bases and J by 7 bases, with 9 bases of the junction left unmatched. Here the CDR3 reads CASNPTTGDQPQHF. As DNA, the CDR3 is TGTGCCAGCAACCCTACGACAGGGGACCAGCCCCAGCATTTT.

CDR3 region: CASSSSGLGSTQYF. CDR3 bases: TGTGCCAGCAGTAGCTCGGGACTCGGGAGTACGCAGTATTTT. The chain links TRBV6-2 or TRBV6-3 to TRBJ2-3; D possibly corresponds to TRBD2 (6 bases). CDR3 length equals 14 residues. CDR1 and CDR2 (germline): MNHEY, SVGEGT. The germline V and J ends were trimmed by 5 bases and 8 bases, with 17 bases remaining between them.

Concerning this clonotype: One end of the junction does not line up with germline, which may come from a read error. The chain uses TRBV11-1 and TRBJ2-1; D is possibly TRBD2 (7 bases). Germline assignment: CDR1 SGHAT and CDR2 FQDESV (reference sequence). The CDR3 length is 16 residues. CDR3 residues: CASCLVSGIGDNEQFF. CDR3 coding DNA: TGTGCCAGCTGCTTAGTGAGCGGGATCGGGGACAATGAGCAGTTTTTC.